This T cell receptor (beta chain) was captured by sequencing in a study of cytomegalovirus exposure and HLA in healthy donors. Study-level points and caveats: A few V segments could not be told apart, such as TRBV6-2 and TRBV6-3, and were left out.

The PCR employed 60 Vbeta primers together with 13 Jbeta primers. Sequencing used immunoSEQ multiplex PCR; TCRdb keeps in-frame clones, though not all of them. The sample carries around 77,000 clones, 70% to 80% recorded once. Germline values: CDR1 MNHEY, CDR2 SVGAGI. V gave up 5 bases and J gave up 2 bases; unmatched junction bases: 4. CDR3 length: 14 amino acids. Of note for this clone: Its antigen is undetermined.

The specimen was PBMCs. This chain uses TRBV6-5 with TRBJ2-7, with TRBD1 identical over 9 bases. This clonotype was obtained from a man in his forties or fifties in good health and CMV-seronegative. The CDR3 here is CASSHGTGTYEQYF. The CDR3 DNA reads TGTGCCAGCAGTCATGGGACAGGGACCTACGAGCAGTACTTC.